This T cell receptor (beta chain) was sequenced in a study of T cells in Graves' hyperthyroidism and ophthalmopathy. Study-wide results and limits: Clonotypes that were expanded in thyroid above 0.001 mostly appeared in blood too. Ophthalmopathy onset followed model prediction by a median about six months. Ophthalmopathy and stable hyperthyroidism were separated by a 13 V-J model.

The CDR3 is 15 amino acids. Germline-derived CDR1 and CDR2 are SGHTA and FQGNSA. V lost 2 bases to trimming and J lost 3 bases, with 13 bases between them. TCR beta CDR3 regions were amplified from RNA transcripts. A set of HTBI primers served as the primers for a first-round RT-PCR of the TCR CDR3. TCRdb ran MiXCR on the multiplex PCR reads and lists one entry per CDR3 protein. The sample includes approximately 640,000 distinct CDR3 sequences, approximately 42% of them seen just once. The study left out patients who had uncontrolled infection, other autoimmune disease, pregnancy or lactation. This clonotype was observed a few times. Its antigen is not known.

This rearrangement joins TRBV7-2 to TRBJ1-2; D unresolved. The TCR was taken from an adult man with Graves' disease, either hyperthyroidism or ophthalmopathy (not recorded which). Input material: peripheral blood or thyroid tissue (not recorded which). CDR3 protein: CASSLLQNLDYGYTF. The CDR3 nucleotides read TGTGCCAGCAGCTTACTGCAGAATCTAGACTATGGCTACACCTTC.